This passage covers 29 T cell receptor beta chains from one sample sequenced in a study of OX40 agonist ivuxolimab in advanced cancers. Libraries were prepared by immunoSEQ multiplex PCR; TCRdb keeps only in-frame clonotypes and omits some of them. The sample shows about 40,000 clones, roughly 89% of them seen only once. Material: CD4+ or CD8+ T cells sorted from blood, obtained in a trial of the OX40 agonist ivuxolimab. These receptors were collected from an adult with an advanced solid tumor such as melanoma, head and neck, liver or kidney cancer.

V usage is TRBV5-4 and J usage is TRBJ2-1; 7 bases are shared with TRBD1. Losses at the gene ends were 3 bases for V and 5 bases for J; bases not matched to a gene: 8. CDR1 is SGHNT, CDR2 YYREEE, per germline (reference sequence). CDR3 length equals 15 residues. CDR3 DNA sequence: TGTGCCAGCAGCTCATCCAGGGGGTTCGACAATGAGCAGTTCTTC. Translated: CASSSSRGFDNEQFF.

The genes are TRBV7-9 and TRBJ2-3; the match to TRBD2 covers 10 bases. Unmatched junction bases numbered 6, after V lost 1 base and J lost 2 bases. Germline V lookup: CDR1 SEHNR, CDR2 FQNEAQ (reference sequence). This CDR3 contains 17 residues. CDR3 sequence reads: CASSLDLAGVVTDTQYF. Here the CDR3 DNA reads TGTGCCAGCAGCTTAGACCTAGCGGGGGTAGTCACAGATACGCAGTATTTT.

The chain recombines TRBV4-1 with TRBJ1-4; D unresolved. CDR1 MGHRA and CDR2 YSYEKL come from the germline V gene. V was shortened by 2 bases and J by 11 bases, with 6 bases between the two germline ends. The CDR3 is made up of 11 amino acids. This chain's CDR3 is CASSQNRKLFF. Here the CDR3 DNA reads TGCGCCAGCAGCCAAAATCGGAAACTGTTTTTT.

The genes are TRBV6-5 and TRBJ2-6; D is undetermined. The CDR3 is 14 amino acids. V shed 5 bases and J shed 1 base, with 6 bases lying between them. CDR1 MNHEY and CDR2 SVGAGI come from the germline V gene. The CDR3 bases are TGTGCCAGCAGTACCCTATCTGGGGCCAACGTCCTGACTTTC. Translated, it gives CASSTLSGANVLTF.

This chain connects TRBV2 to TRBJ1-1; a possible D gene is TRBD1 (5 bases). There are 11 residues in the CDR3. Germline values: CDR1 SNHLY, CDR2 FYNNEI. V was pared by 6 bases and J by 6 bases, with 8 bases between. CDR3 region: CASSVTAEAFF. The DNA of the CDR3 is TGTGCCAGCAGCGTGACAGCTGAAGCTTTCTTT.

The chain joins TRBV5-6 to TRBJ1-2; D possibly corresponds to TRBD1 (6 bases). V was pared by 0 bases and J by 4 bases, with 13 bases between. The CDR3 runs 15 residues. Looked up from germline, CDR1 is SGHDT and CDR2 is YYEEEE. CDR3 nucleotides: TGTGCCAGCAGCTTGGCTGTGACAGGAGTCTATGGCTACACCTTC. Translated: CASSLAVTGVYGYTF.

The gene calls are TRBV28 and TRBJ2-7; D is ambiguous. The germline V and J ends were trimmed by 2 bases and 2 bases, with 1 base remaining between them. Germline values: CDR1 MDHEN, CDR2 SYDVKM. This CDR3 region has 11 residues. The CDR3 DNA reads as TGTGCCAGCAGTTTAACCTACGAGCAGTACTTC. Amino acids: CASSLTYEQYF.

The chain uses TRBV6-4 and TRBJ1-2; possibly TRBD1 for D (6 bases). There are 16 residues in the CDR3. Trimming took 6 bases from V and 0 from J, leaving 17 bases between them. Germline CDR1 reads MRHNA; CDR2 reads SNTAGT. CDR3 sequence (DNA): TGTGCCAGCAGGATAAAACAGGGCGAAGCTAACTATGGCTACACCTTC. It translates to CASRIKQGEANYGYTF.

The rearrangement joins TRBV9 to TRBJ1-4; 8 bases are shared with TRBD1. There are 15 residues in the CDR3. Germline CDR1 is SGDLS and CDR2 is YYNGEE. Trimming cost V 0 bases and J 4 bases; bases outside gene matches: 2. The CDR3 DNA follows: TGTGCCAGCAGCGTAGGGGGACAGGATAATGAAAAACTGTTTTTT. It is translated as CASSVGGQDNEKLFF.

The chain is built from TRBV10-3 and TRBJ2-1, with D perhaps matching TRBD2 (5 bases). This CDR3 has 13 residues. Germline CDR1 reads ENHRY; CDR2 reads SYGVKD. Trimming took 2 bases from V and 4 from J, leaving 6 bases between them. The CDR3 nucleotides read TGTGCCATCAGTGAGACGGGATACAATGAGCAGTTCTTC. Translated, it gives CAISETGYNEQFF.

The DNA of the CDR3 is TGTGCCAGCAGCGTAGCTACAGGCAGCACAGATACGCAGTATTTT. It specifies CASSVATGSTDTQYF. The rearrangement joins TRBV9 to TRBJ2-3; TRBD1 might be the D (5 bases). Trimming cost V 0 bases and J 0 bases, with 8 bases left between them. Germline values: CDR1 SGDLS, CDR2 YYNGEE. The CDR3 runs 15 residues.

The chain joins TRBV7-9 to TRBJ1-1, with no clear D. V gave up 5 bases and J gave up 5 bases, with 9 bases separating them. The germline gives CDR1 SEHNR, CDR2 FQNEAQ (reference sequence). This CDR3 is built from 12 residues. The CDR3, as DNA: TGTGCCAGCAGCCGCCGGGTAACTGAAGCTTTCTTT. Translation gives CASSRRVTEAFF.

The table lists this clone with a count of one. V is TRBV29-1 and J is TRBJ1-1; D is unresolved. The V end was cut by 3 bases, the J end by 0 bases, with 5 bases between. CDR3 length equals 12 residues. Germline CDR1 reads SQVTM; CDR2 reads ANQGSEA. Written as DNA, the CDR3 is TGCAGCGTTGATGGGCTGAACACTGAAGCTTTCTTT. This gives the protein CSVDGLNTEAFF.

The chain recombines TRBV7-9 with TRBJ1-1; D gene ambiguous. CDR1 is SEHNR, CDR2 FQNEAQ, per germline (reference sequence). The CDR3 spans 13 residues. Trimming took off 2 bases at V and 5 bases at J, with 9 bases between the two ends. CDR3 DNA: TGTGCCAGCAGCTTACTACTTGGAACTGAAGCTTTCTTT. It encodes CASSLLLGTEAFF.

This chain uses TRBV27 with TRBJ2-7; tentatively, D is TRBD1 or TRBD2 (5 bases each). Germline CDR1 is MNHEY and CDR2 is SMNVEV (reference sequence). The CDR3 covers 16 residues. The V end was cut by 2 bases, the J end by 1 base, with 15 bases between. The CDR3 spells CASSLHPRGASYEQYF. The DNA of the CDR3 is TGTGCCAGCAGTTTACACCCCCGAGGGGCTTCCTACGAGCAGTACTTC.

J is TRBJ2-4 and V is TRBV7-2; D remains unclear. Deletions cut 5 bases from V and 3 bases from J, with 11 bases between. Germline loops: CDR1 SGHTA, CDR2 FQGNSA. This CDR3 is built from 14 residues. The CDR3 coding sequence is TGTGCCAGCAGCCAAACCCGTGTCAAAAACATTCAGTACTTC. This encodes CASSQTRVKNIQYF.

The V gene is TRBV15, the J gene TRBJ2-3, with 7 bases aligning to TRBD1. The CDR3 extends over 15 amino acids. The V gene's germline CDR1 is LNHNV and CDR2 YYDKDF (reference sequence). Germline trimming cut 5 bases from V and 1 base from J; bases unmatched to any gene: 6. In DNA, the CDR3 is TGTGCCACCAGCTTACTAGGACAGGGCACAGATACGCAGTATTTT. Translation gives CATSLLGQGTDTQYF. Full variable domain (rest looked up from reference TRBV15 and TRBJ2-3): DAMVIQNPRYQVTQFGKPVTLSCSQTLNHNVMYWYQQKSSQAPKLLFHYYDKDFNNEADTPDNFQSRRPNTSFCFLDIRSPGLGDTAMYLCATSLLGQGTDTQYFGPGTRLTVL.

The V gene is TRBV7-2, the J gene TRBJ1-5, with TRBD1 matching 7 bases. The junction had 9 bases not matched to a gene; V was cut back by 5 bases and J by 2 bases. The CDR3 loop spans 16 amino acids. Germline values: CDR1 SGHTA, CDR2 FQGNSA. The CDR3: CASSPGIGGGNQPQHF. DNA of the CDR3: TGTGCCAGCAGCCCCGGGATAGGGGGCGGCAATCAGCCCCAGCATTTT.

The V gene is TRBV19, the J gene TRBJ1-4; perhaps TRBD1 as D (5 bases). V was trimmed by 9 bases and J by 10 bases, leaving 15 bases between them. The germline gives CDR1 LNHDA, CDR2 SQIVND (reference sequence). There are 12 residues in the CDR3. CDR3 region: CASSWRGGKLFF. CDR3 coding DNA: TGTGCCAGCAGTTGGAGGGGCGGAAAACTGTTTTTT.

The chain carries TRBV19 and TRBJ1-1, with TRBD1 as a possible D gene (6 bases). V was trimmed by 6 bases and J by 5 bases, leaving 19 bases between them. Germline assignment: CDR1 LNHDA and CDR2 SQIVND (reference sequence). The CDR3 has 15 amino acids. CDR3 residues: CASRTDRLIGTEAFF. Here the CDR3 DNA reads TGTGCCAGTAGAACGGACAGACTAATTGGGACTGAAGCTTTCTTT.

This clone was detected only once. V usage is TRBV29-1 and J usage is TRBJ1-2, with unresolved D. The germline V gene encodes CDR1 SQVTM and CDR2 ANQGSEA. The CDR3 covers 12 residues. V was shortened by 7 bases and J by 8 bases, with 17 bases between the two germline ends. Written as DNA, the CDR3 is TGCAGCGCCCCCATGCCGGGAGACGGCTACACCTTC. This encodes CSAPMPGDGYTF.

The chain carries TRBV19 and TRBJ1-5; D gene ambiguous. V was trimmed by 3 bases and J by 0 bases, leaving 0 bases between them. This CDR3 is 12 amino acids long. The V gene's germline CDR1 is LNHDA and CDR2 SQIVND (reference sequence). The CDR3 DNA reads as TGTGCCAGTAGTATTAGCAATCAGCCCCAGCATTTT. It specifies CASSISNQPQHF.

The chain has TRBV7-6 and TRBJ2-6, with a weak D call TRBD1 (6 bases). The length of the CDR3 is 16 residues. V was shortened by 2 bases and J by 3 bases, with 11 bases between the two germline ends. Germline V gene sequence: CDR1 SGHVS, CDR2 FNYEAQ. The CDR3 spells CASSLNRAGGANVLTF. In nucleotides, the CDR3 is TGTGCCAGCAGCTTAAACAGGGCTGGTGGGGCCAACGTCCTGACTTTC.

V usage is TRBV9 and J usage is TRBJ2-7; 11 bases align to TRBD1. With V trimmed by 2 bases and J by 2 bases, 0 bases remained unmatched. The germline V gene encodes CDR1 SGDLS and CDR2 YYNGEE. The CDR3 is made up of 14 amino acids. The CDR3 loop reads CASSVGQGAYEQYF. DNA for the CDR3: TGTGCCAGCAGCGTGGGACAGGGGGCCTACGAGCAGTACTTC.

The CDR3 region is CASSTLGRGGPEGSGNTIYF. The DNA for the CDR3 is TGTGCCAGTAGTACCCTTGGCCGTGGGGGCCCGGAGGGCTCTGGAAACACCATATATTTT. The V gene is TRBV19, the J gene TRBJ1-3; a possible D gene is TRBD1 (6 bases). The V gene lost 4 bases and the J gene lost 0 bases, with 25 bases spanning the gap. Germline-derived CDR1 and CDR2 are LNHDA and SQIVND (reference sequence). The CDR3 consists of 20 residues.

The chain is built from TRBV5-1 and TRBJ1-2, with unresolved D. Germline V CDR1 and CDR2: SGHRS, YFSETQ. The CDR3 covers 14 residues. Trimming removed 0 bases from V and 4 bases from J, with 10 bases in between. The CDR3 here is CASSLDIGSYGYTF. CDR3 coding DNA: TGCGCCAGCAGCTTGGATATAGGGAGCTATGGCTACACCTTC.

The rearrangement joins TRBV9 to TRBJ1-1; TRBD1 aligns across 8 bases. V dropped 4 bases and J dropped 4; count of bases not matched to a gene: 6. CDR3 length: 14 amino acids. The germline V gene has CDR1 SGDLS and CDR2 YYNGEE. The CDR3 sequence: CASSSSGGGTEAFF. The CDR3 DNA is TGTGCCAGCAGCTCTTCAGGGGGCGGCACTGAAGCTTTCTTT.

This clone is a singleton in its sample. The chain employs TRBV19 and TRBJ2-1, with TRBD1 as a possible D gene (6 bases). The CDR3 consists of 13 residues. Germline V gene data show CDR1 as LNHDA and CDR2 as SQIVND (reference sequence). V was pared by 5 bases and J by 6 bases, with 11 bases between. The DNA for the CDR3 is TGTGCCAGTAGTGTACAGGGTAGCAATGAGCAGTTCTTC. This gives the protein CASSVQGSNEQFF. The variable domain in full, with the rest retrieved from reference TRBV19 and TRBJ2-1, is DGGITQSPKYLFRKEGQNVTLSCEQNLNHDAMYWYRQDPGQGLRLIYYSQIVNDFQKGDIAEGYSVSREKKESFPLTVTSAQKNPTAFYLCASSVQGSNEQFFGPGTRLTVL.

This sequence joins TRBV10-3 and TRBJ2-3; 7 bases align to TRBD1. The germline V gene encodes CDR1 ENHRY and CDR2 SYGVKD. This CDR3 spans 16 amino acids. After removal of 3 bases from V and 3 bases from J, the junction contained 9 bases not matched to a gene. The CDR3 DNA follows: TGTGCCATCAGTGACTCGCCGGGACAGTTAACAGATACGCAGTATTTT. This codes for CAISDSPGQLTDTQYF.